This entry features one T cell receptor beta chain sequence. Its antigen is currently unknown. Sequenced by immunoSEQ multiplex PCR; TCRdb stores in-frame clones only, minus some. Of about 73,000 clones listed, 90% are singletons. The data derive from a study of graft-versus-host responses after intestinal transplantation. The V gene end was trimmed by 5 bases and the J gene end by 7 bases; junction bases not matched to a gene: 10. The V gene's germline CDR1 is SEHNR and CDR2 FQNEAQ (reference sequence). CDR3 size: 16 residues. This specimen was unstimulated CD8+ T cells sorted from spleen or lymph node cells, taken before transplant. J is TRBJ2-3 and V is TRBV7-9, with 12 bases identical to TRBD1. This sequence originates from a human donor who was the organ donor for an intestinal transplant. CDR3 sequence: CASSPRSGQGAYTQYF. The CDR3 coding sequence is TGTGCCAGCAGCCCGCGTTCGGGACAGGGGGCTTATACGCAGTATTTT.